The source of this TCR beta chain is a study of CD8 T cells in Susac syndrome. Whole-study context: Among the sequenced Susac syndrome patients, roughly six had active disease while 8 or 9 were in remission.

This clonotype showed up just once. In blood CD8+ and CD4+ T cells, TCR beta underwent sequencing. TEMRA cells were FACS-enriched, while CD8+ and CD4+ T cells were negatively isolated. With random hexamers, reverse transcription was performed on 0.5 to 1 ug of RNA. TCRdb itself ran the immunoSEQ multiplex PCR reads through MiXCR, one entry per CDR3 protein. The sample records about 120,000 distinct CDR3 sequences, around 96% being singletons. This CDR3 region has 14 residues. Germline loops: CDR1 SGHDT, CDR2 YYEEEE. V lost 5 bases to trimming and J lost 0 bases, with 11 bases between them. This TCR was sampled from a human donor with Susac syndrome. Sequences were obtained from CD8+ T cells from PBMCs. The gene calls are TRBV5-6 and TRBJ1-1; D call uncertain. CDR3 DNA: TGTGCCAGCAGACTAGGACTGATGAACACTGAAGCTTTCTTT. It yields the protein CASRLGLMNTEAFF.